The 27 T cell receptor beta chains reported below all come from one sample, sequenced in a study of shared clonotypes between healthy human individuals. Sequenced by immunoSEQ multiplex PCR; TCRdb stores in-frame clones only, minus some. The table records approximately 100,000 clones, around 68% of them present only once. Material for sequencing was memory CD8+ T cells sorted from blood. The subset: CD45RO+ cells pooled with CCR7-negative TemRA cells. The origin of the receptors is a woman aged 25 to 39 in good health.

This clone was observed at least ten times. The chain couples TRBV6-1 to TRBJ2-1; D perhaps matches TRBD2 (5 bases). Germline CDR1 reads MNHNS; CDR2 reads SASEGT. V dropped 10 bases and J dropped 11 bases, with 15 bases sitting between them. The CDR3 sequence is 11 residues long. DNA for the CDR3: TGTGCCACCCCTCGGGGTCTGAAGCAGTTCTTC. Amino acid sequence: CATPRGLKQFF.

The rearrangement uses TRBV6-4 and TRBJ2-3; a possible D gene is TRBD2 (5 bases). The ends were cut back, 3 bases at V and 5 bases at J, with 15 bases in the middle. Germline V CDR1 and CDR2: MRHNA, SNTAGT. The CDR3 is made up of 15 amino acids. The CDR3, as DNA: TGTGCCAGCAGTGAGGGTCCCGCCGGGGAAGATACGCAGTATTTT. This encodes CASSEGPAGEDTQYF.

The rearrangement joins TRBV12-1 to TRBJ1-1. TRBV12-1 is an annotated pseudogene. CDR3 length: 17 residues. The CDR3 DNA follows: TGTGCCAGCAGCCCGGAGACGGGGCCATCCATGAACACTGAAGCTTTCTTT. Its translation is CASSPETGPSMNTEAFF.

The V call is TRBV7-9, the J call TRBJ2-5; TRBD1 is a possible D gene (7 bases). TRBJ2-7 matches the DNA end more closely, so the J call is doubtful. This CDR3 is built from 14 residues. CDR1 is SEHNR and CDR2 is FQNEAQ in the germline V gene (reference sequence). The CDR3 spells CASSLTGAGNEQYF. Here the CDR3 DNA reads TGTGCCAGCAGCTTAACAGGGGCGGGGAACGAGCAGTACTTC.

The V call is TRBV7-9, the J call TRBJ2-3, with 8 bases lining up with TRBD2. CDR3 length: 19 residues. Germline CDR1 reads SEHNR; CDR2 reads FQNEAQ (reference sequence). The ends lost 2 bases at V and 4 bases at J; junction bases unmatched: 17. The CDR3 nucleotides are TGTGCCAGCAGCTTACCACTCCGAGGACGTAGCGGGAAGGCAGATACGCAGTATTTT. Protein sequence: CASSLPLRGRSGKADTQYF.

With regard to this clone: Relative to the germline gene, one junction end is altered; a read error may explain this. The rearrangement joins TRBV5-4 to TRBJ2-7, with TRBD1 identical over 8 bases. CDR1 is SGHNT and CDR2 is YYREEE in the germline V gene (reference sequence). The CDR3 is 15 amino acids. CDR3 nucleotides: TGTGCCAGCAACTTGGCCGGACAGGGTAGGAACGAGCAGTACTTC. Translating gives CASNLAGQGRNEQYF.

This clone turned up a few times. The rearrangement links TRBV7-8 to TRBJ2-1; D not resolved. The CDR3 is 12 amino acids. The V end was cut by 0 bases, the J end by 6 bases, with 3 bases between. Germline-derived CDR1 and CDR2 are SGHVS and FQNEAQ. For the CDR3, the DNA is TGTGCCAGCAGCTTAGCGCGCAATGAGCAGTTCTTC. This codes for CASSLARNEQFF. The entire variable domain, with the rest obtained from reference TRBV7-8 and TRBJ2-1, is as follows: GAGVSQSPRYKVAKRGQDVALRCDPISGHVSLFWYQQALGQGPEFLTYFQNEAQLDKSGLPSDRFFAERPEGSVSTLKIQRTQQEDSAVYLCASSLARNEQFFGPGTRLTVL.

This sequence joins TRBV18 and TRBJ1-2, with 7 bases matching TRBD1. Trimming cost V 4 bases and J 5 bases; bases outside gene matches: 7. This CDR3 contains 14 residues. The V gene's germline CDR1 is KGHSH and CDR2 LQKENI. The DNA of the CDR3 is TGTGCCAGCTCACTTGAGGGGGCCCGGTATGGCTACACCTTC. Translated: CASSLEGARYGYTF.

The V gene is TRBV28, the J gene TRBJ2-1; D is tentatively TRBD1 or TRBD2 (6 bases each). V was shortened by 5 bases and J by 7 bases, with 15 bases between the two germline ends. Germline-derived CDR1 and CDR2 are MDHEN and SYDVKM. CDR3 size: 14 residues. CDR3 DNA: TGTGCCAGCAGTCCTTGGTTAGGGGGGAATGAGCAGTTCTTC. Amino acid sequence: CASSPWLGGNEQFF.

The genes are TRBV5-1 and TRBJ1-5; D gene ambiguous. V was trimmed by 0 bases and J by 4 bases, leaving 8 bases between them. The germline gives CDR1 SGHRS, CDR2 YFSETQ. The CDR3 runs to 14 residues. The CDR3 DNA reads TGCGCCAGCAGCTTGGCGCCCACTAATCAGCCCCAGCATTTT. Its protein product is CASSLAPTNQPQHF.

The CDR3 loop is CASSFRDEQYF. The CDR3 coding sequence is TGTGCCAGCAGTTTCCGGGACGAGCAGTACTTC. The V and J genes are TRBV27 and TRBJ2-7; no clear D gene. The ends were cut back, 3 bases at V and 5 bases at J, with 5 bases in the middle. The CDR3 extends over 11 amino acids. The germline CDR1 and CDR2 sequences are MNHEY and SMNVEV (reference sequence).

The V call is TRBV10-3, the J call TRBJ1-2, with D tentatively TRBD1 (6 bases). V lost 0 bases and J 3 bases, leaving 8 bases between the germline ends. The CDR3 consists of 14 residues. CDR1 and CDR2 (germline): ENHRY, SYGVKD. The CDR3 is CAISESQGYYGYTF. The CDR3 DNA reads TGTGCCATCAGTGAGTCACAGGGTTACTATGGCTACACCTTC.

This chain links TRBV5-1 with TRBJ1-3, with D possibly being TRBD1 (5 bases). The CDR3 covers 16 residues. V was clipped by 4 bases and J by 0 bases, with 14 bases between them. CDR1 SGHRS and CDR2 YFSETQ come from the germline V gene. The CDR3 bases are TGCGCCAGCAGCCCAAGGGGCGGAACCTCTGGAAACACCATATATTTT. Its translation is CASSPRGGTSGNTIYF.

The V gene is TRBV5-6, the J gene TRBJ2-4; D tentatively reads TRBD1 or TRBD2 (5 bases each). The CDR3 has 14 residues. Germline CDR1 and CDR2: SGHDT and YYEEEE. V was trimmed by 2 bases and J by 0 bases, leaving 6 bases between them. CDR3 region: CASSFGTAKNIQYF. The CDR3 DNA is TGTGCCAGCAGCTTCGGGACAGCCAAAAACATTCAGTACTTC.

In this sample, this clone turned up a few times. This chain connects TRBV9 to TRBJ2-1; D is uncertain. From germline, CDR1 is SGDLS and CDR2 YYNGEE. The V end was cut by 0 bases, the J end by 5 bases, with 9 bases between. The CDR3 sequence is 14 residues long. CDR3 loop: CASSVETGDNEQFF. In DNA form, the CDR3 reads TGTGCCAGCAGCGTAGAGACGGGCGACAATGAGCAGTTCTTC.

J is TRBJ2-3 and V is TRBV15; a possible D gene is TRBD2 (6 bases). V lost 5 bases and J 3 bases, leaving 15 bases between the germline ends. CDR3 length: 15 residues. CDR1 and CDR2 (germline): LNHNV, YYDKDF (reference sequence). The chain's CDR3 is CATSSGGGATDTQYF. The DNA of the CDR3 is TGTGCCACCAGCTCCGGGGGAGGTGCGACAGATACGCAGTATTTT. The full variable domain, completed using reference TRBV15 and TRBJ2-3, is DAMVIQNPRYQVTQFGKPVTLSCSQTLNHNVMYWYQQKSSQAPKLLFHYYDKDFNNEADTPDNFQSRRPNTSFCFLDIRSPGLGDTAMYLCATSSGGGATDTQYFGPGTRLTVL.

This clone was recorded once. This chain joins TRBV9 and TRBJ2-2; 9 nucleotides agree with TRBD2. The CDR3 extends over 17 amino acids. Germline V gives CDR1 SGDLS, CDR2 YYNGEE. Unmatched junction bases numbered 6, after V lost 0 bases and J lost 3 bases. The CDR3 protein is CASSVDSGSADTGELFF. The CDR3 DNA reads TGTGCCAGCAGCGTAGATAGCGGGAGCGCGGACACCGGGGAGCTGTTTTTT.

This chain connects TRBV10-3 to TRBJ2-7, with D possibly being TRBD2 (5 bases). V gave up 5 bases and J gave up 4 bases, with 18 bases separating them. CDR3 length equals 15 residues. Germline CDR1 and CDR2: ENHRY and SYGVKD. In DNA form, the CDR3 reads TGTGCCATCAGTCGGGGATGGGGAGTGCCGTACGAGCAGTACTTC. Its protein is CAISRGWGVPYEQYF.

The chain uses TRBV25-1 and TRBJ2-2; 7 bases align to TRBD2. With V trimmed by 3 bases and J by 0 bases, 4 bases remained unmatched. Per the germline V gene, CDR1 is MGHDK and CDR2 is SYGVNS. CDR3 length: 16 amino acids. The CDR3 DNA reads as TGTGCCAGCAGTGACGACCGGGAGGCGAACACCGGGGAGCTGTTTTTT. Encoded protein: CASSDDREANTGELFF. The full variable domain, rest sourced from reference TRBV25-1 and TRBJ2-2, is EADIYQTPRYLVIGTGKKITLECSQTMGHDKMYWYQQDPGMELHLIHYSYGVNSTEKGDLSSESTVSRIRTEHFPLTLESARPSHTSQYLCASSDDREANTGELFFGEGSRLTVL.

CDR3 loop: CASSLTRQGPKYEQYF. For the CDR3, the DNA is TGTGCCAGCAGTTTAACCAGACAGGGACCTAAATACGAGCAGTACTTC. The chain couples TRBV27 to TRBJ2-7, with 7 bases that match TRBD1. The length of the CDR3 is 16 residues. CDR1 is MNHEY and CDR2 is SMNVEV in the germline V gene (reference sequence). The V and J ends lost 2 bases and 4 bases, in that order; junction bases with no gene match: 11.

This clone has ten or more counts. J is TRBJ1-1 and V is TRBV12-2; TRBD1, the D gene given by the table, was not confirmed from the DNA. TRBV12-2 is marked as a pseudogene. This CDR3 spans 17 amino acids. CDR3 bases: TGTGCAAGTCGCATAATCGGGACAGGGGGCTGGCACACTGAAGCTTTCTTT. Its translation is CASRIIGTGGWHTEAFF.

The rearrangement uses TRBV29-1 and TRBJ1-1, with TRBD1 as a possible D gene (5 bases). The length of the CDR3 is 13 residues. CDR1 and CDR2 (germline): SQVTM, ANQGSEA. V lost 2 bases to trimming and J lost 5 bases, with 12 bases between them. The CDR3 here is CSVEMREGTEAFF. The CDR3 DNA follows: TGCAGCGTTGAAATGAGGGAGGGGACTGAAGCTTTCTTT. Filled out from reference TRBV29-1 and TRBJ1-1, the complete variable domain reads SAVISQKPSRDICQRGTSLTIQCQVDSQVTMMFWYRQQPGQSLTLIATANQGSEATYESGFVIDKFPISRPNLTFSTLTVSNMSPEDSSIYLCSVEMREGTEAFFGQGTRLTVV.

The chain couples TRBV6-5 to TRBJ1-4; D may be TRBD1 (5 bases). Trimming shortened V by 6 bases and J by 6 bases, and 11 bases separated the two germline ends. CDR3 length equals 13 residues. The germline V gene has CDR1 MNHEY and CDR2 SVGAGI. The CDR3 is CASRFTGDEKLFF. The CDR3 DNA follows: TGTGCCAGCAGATTCACAGGAGATGAAAAACTGTTTTTT.

The chain is built from TRBV30 and TRBJ2-7; tentative D call: TRBD2 (5 bases). The CDR3 consists of 15 residues. Trimming removed 0 bases at V and 7 bases at J, with 19 bases between. Germline V gene sequence: CDR1 GTSNPN, CDR2 SVGIG (reference sequence). The CDR3 sequence is CAWSVGSRAFGEQYF. Here the CDR3 DNA reads TGTGCCTGGAGTGTAGGGAGTCGGGCCTTCGGTGAGCAGTACTTC. The full variable domain, its missing parts supplied by reference TRBV30 and TRBJ2-7, is SQTIHQWPATLVQPVGSPLSLECTVEGTSNPNLYWYRQAAGRGLQLLFYSVGIGQISSEVPQNLSASRPQDRQFILSSKKLLLSDSGFYLCAWSVGSRAFGEQYFGPGTRLTVT.

The genes are TRBV11-2 and TRBJ2-2; D is perhaps TRBD2 (6 bases). The CDR3 runs to 17 residues. Germline V gene data show CDR1 as SGHAT and CDR2 as FQNNGV. Between the trimmed V and J ends, which lost 0 bases and 4 bases, there was a span of 15 bases. The CDR3, as DNA: TGTGCCAGCAGCTTAGATTTTTCGGGAGTGCGCACCGGGGAGCTGTTTTTT. Translated: CASSLDFSGVRTGELFF.

The rearrangement links TRBV10-3 to TRBJ2-3; 7 nucleotides match TRBD2. The V gene's germline CDR1 is ENHRY and CDR2 SYGVKD. Trimming removed 6 bases from V and 0 bases from J; junction bases left unmatched: 12. The CDR3 runs to 17 residues. DNA of the CDR3: TGTGCCATCAGCTACACGATCGAGCGGGGAAGCACAGATACGCAGTATTTT. Protein: CAISYTIERGSTDTQYF.

This rearrangement joins TRBV6-1 to TRBJ1-5; D is uncertain. Germline V CDR1 and CDR2: MNHNS, SASEGT. V lost 6 bases and J lost 5, with 17 bases in between. This CDR3 spans 15 amino acids. The CDR3 bases are TGTGCCAGCAGCCCGGACGGAGAAAACCATCAGCCCCAGCATTTT. Translating it yields CASSPDGENHQPQHF.